What follows are 31 T cell receptor beta chains derived from one specimen sequenced in a study. In TCRdb, the RT-PCR reads were re-called with MiXCR into one record per CDR3 protein. The sample lists about 680,000 distinct CDR3 sequences; 14% were seen once. Sequencing was done on a sample of memory CD4+ T cells from blood. These receptors were collected from a female donor in good health, serving as a healthy control.

The rearrangement links TRBV5-1 to TRBJ1-1; 7 nucleotides align to TRBD1. Losses at the gene ends were 0 bases for V and 4 bases for J; bases not matched to a gene: 3. This CDR3 has 14 residues. Looked up from germline, CDR1 is SGHRS and CDR2 is YFSETQ. The DNA of the CDR3 is TGCGCCAGCAGCTTGGGACAGGGATCCACTGAAGCTTTCTTT. Translated, it gives CASSLGQGSTEAFF. The variable domain in full, with the rest retrieved from reference TRBV5-1 and TRBJ1-1, is KAGVTQTPRYLIKTRGQQVTLSCSPISGHRSVSWYQQTPGQGLQFLFEYFSETQRNKGNFPGRFSGRQFSNSRSEMNVSTLELGDSALYLCASSLGQGSTEAFFGQGTRLTVV.

In this sample, this clonotype turned up a few times. This rearrangement joins TRBV6-5 to TRBJ1-6; D gene ambiguous. V dropped 0 bases and J dropped 7 bases, with 10 bases sitting between them. Germline V gene sequence: CDR1 MNHEY, CDR2 SVGAGI. The CDR3 has 15 residues. CDR3 nucleotides: TGTGCCAGCAGTTACTCTAGTAGCCCGAATTCACCCCTCCACTTT. As protein: CASSYSSSPNSPLHF.

V usage is TRBV12-3 or TRBV12-4 and J usage is TRBJ1-1; a possible D gene is TRBD1 (5 bases). CDR3 size: 13 residues. Trimming cost V 6 bases and J 6 bases, with 14 bases left between them. CDR3 bases: TGTGCCAGCAGGTTTGGGACTGGCGCTGAAGCTTTCTTT. Protein: CASRFGTGAEAFF.

This clonotype was picked up many times. The chain carries TRBV5-1 and TRBJ2-3, with 9 bases lining up with TRBD2. CDR1 SGHRS and CDR2 YFSETQ come from the germline V gene. J was trimmed by 6 bases and V by 0 bases; bases with no gene match: 2. The CDR3 is 14 amino acids. Here the CDR3 reads CASSLGTSADTQYF. CDR3 DNA sequence: TGCGCCAGCAGCTTGGGGACTAGCGCCGATACGCAGTATTTT.

This chain joins TRBV6-2 or TRBV6-3 and TRBJ2-3, with D unresolved. CDR1 is MNHEY, CDR2 SVGEGT, per germline. Trimming cost V 8 bases and J 3 bases, with 12 bases left between them. The CDR3 loop spans 13 amino acids. CDR3 residues: CASRAPETDTQYF. For the CDR3, the DNA is TGTGCCAGCCGAGCCCCCGAAACAGATACGCAGTATTTT.

This clonotype was counted a few times. The chain has TRBV6-4 and TRBJ2-5; D is perhaps TRBD2 (6 bases). V was pared by 7 bases and J by 10 bases, with 43 bases between. The CDR3 sequence is 21 residues long. Germline V gives CDR1 MRHNA, CDR2 SNTAGT. The CDR3, as DNA: TGTGCCAGCACTTATCAGAGGGTCCGATTTCACCTCGCGGGAACTACCGGGGGCCAGTACTTC. Protein: CASTYQRVRFHLAGTTGGQYF.

This clonotype was observed a handful of times. The J gene is TRBJ2-2, the V gene TRBV27; perhaps TRBD2 as D (6 bases). Per the germline V gene, CDR1 is MNHEY and CDR2 is SMNVEV (reference sequence). CDR3 size: 16 residues. The germline V and J ends were trimmed by 3 bases and 2 bases, with 13 bases remaining between them. The chain's CDR3 is CASSFVGTPNTGELFF. The CDR3 nucleotides are TGTGCCAGCAGTTTTGTGGGGACTCCAAACACCGGGGAGCTGTTTTTT.

This clonotype was counted only a few times. The chain links TRBV9 to TRBJ2-3, with D possibly being TRBD2 (6 bases). The CDR3 totals 14 residues. The V gene's germline CDR1 is SGDLS and CDR2 YYNGEE. V was shortened by 0 bases and J by 4 bases, with 9 bases between the two germline ends. CDR3 region: CASSVVSGSDTQYF. The CDR3 DNA reads as TGTGCCAGCAGCGTAGTGAGCGGGTCAGATACGCAGTATTTT.

V usage is TRBV7-2 and J usage is TRBJ2-7, with TRBD1 as a possible D gene (6 bases). Trimming removed 1 base at V and 5 bases at J, with 15 bases between. There are 15 residues in the CDR3. CDR1 is SGHTA and CDR2 is FQGNSA in the germline V gene. CDR3 sequence reads: CASSLVGQGQNEQYF. CDR3 DNA: TGTGCCAGCAGCTTAGTCGGCCAGGGGCAGAACGAGCAGTACTTC. The whole variable domain, remainder taken from reference TRBV7-2 and TRBJ2-7, is GAGVSQSPSNKVTEKGKDVELRCDPISGHTALYWYRQSLGQGLEFLIYFQGNSAPDKSGLPSDRFSAERTGGSVSTLTIQRTQQEDSAVYLCASSLVGQGQNEQYFGPGTRLTVT.

This chain links TRBV6-1 with TRBJ2-5; no reliable D call. Between the trimmed V and J ends, which lost 8 bases and 0 bases, there was a span of 13 bases. Germline V CDR1 and CDR2: MNHNS, SASEGT. The CDR3 sequence is 14 residues long. In DNA form, the CDR3 reads TGTGCCAGCCCGCCATATGACTACCAAGAGACCCAGTACTTC. Translated, it gives CASPPYDYQETQYF.

Only a few counts were recorded for this clonotype. The chain is built from TRBV6-5 and TRBJ1-2, with D possibly matching TRBD1 (5 bases). Germline assignment: CDR1 MNHEY and CDR2 SVGAGI. V lost 8 bases to trimming and J lost 4 bases, with 17 bases between them. The CDR3 sequence is 14 residues long. CDR3 in DNA: TGTGCCAGCCGAAGGGCGCTCGGGGGCTATGGCTACACCTTC. It translates to CASRRALGGYGYTF.

This chain uses TRBV12-3 or TRBV12-4 with TRBJ1-1; D gene unclear. Trimming pared 4 bases from V and 11 bases from J, leaving 20 bases between. CDR3 length equals 14 residues. CDR3 nucleotide sequence: TGTGCCAGCAGTTCTCCTGGGGAAGAGCCTGGCGCTTTCTTT. It is translated as CASSSPGEEPGAFF.

The chain has TRBV20-1 and TRBJ2-3; 9 nucleotides align to TRBD2. Germline loops: CDR1 DFQATT, CDR2 SNEGSKA (reference sequence). The V and J ends lost 3 bases and 5 bases, in that order; junction bases with no gene match: 6. This CDR3 has 14 amino acids. The DNA for the CDR3 is TGCAGTGCTAGTCTGCTAGCGGGAAAAGATACGCAGTATTTT. Translated, it gives CSASLLAGKDTQYF.

This clonotype was counted ten times or more. V is TRBV7-2 and J is TRBJ2-1, with no clear D. Trimming left V 5 bases short and J 0 bases short, with 11 bases between. CDR1 and CDR2 (germline): SGHTA, FQGNSA. CDR3 size: 15 residues. The CDR3 coding sequence is TGTGCCAGCAGCCCCAGGACCATCTCCTACAATGAGCAGTTCTTC. Its translation: CASSPRTISYNEQFF.

This clonotype has at least ten counts. The V and J genes are TRBV20-1 and TRBJ1-4; unclear D gene. This CDR3 is built from 13 residues. Germline V lookup: CDR1 DFQATT, CDR2 SNEGSKA (reference sequence). Trimming left V 6 bases short and J 8 bases short, with 16 bases between. The DNA for the CDR3 is TGCAGTGCCAGCTCGGAGGTTGGGGAAAAACTGTTTTTT. It yields the protein CSASSEVGEKLFF.

The chain carries TRBV18 and TRBJ1-6; D perhaps matches TRBD1 (5 bases). V lost 3 bases to trimming and J lost 6 bases, with 12 bases between them. Germline assignment: CDR1 KGHSH and CDR2 LQKENI. The CDR3 extends over 15 amino acids. The CDR3 nucleotides read TGTGCCAGCTCACCTTCACAGGCCGCTAATTCACCCCTCCACTTT. Its translation: CASSPSQAANSPLHF.

This clonotype has ten or more counts. This chain joins TRBV20-1 and TRBJ2-7; D is possibly TRBD1 (6 bases). Between the trimmed V and J ends, which lost 8 bases and 0 bases, there was a span of 17 bases. CDR1 and CDR2 (germline): DFQATT, SNEGSKA (reference sequence). This CDR3 has 14 amino acids. CDR3 sequence reads: CSPRRQDNSYEQYF. Written as DNA, the CDR3 is TGCAGTCCCCGCAGACAGGACAACTCCTACGAGCAGTACTTC.

This clonotype has just a few counts. The chain links TRBV12-3 or TRBV12-4 to TRBJ1-5; D uncertain. This CDR3 has 11 residues. The V gene lost 1 base and the J gene lost 11 bases, with 6 bases spanning the gap. DNA of the CDR3: TGTGCCAGCAGTTTAGGCCTCTCCCAGCATTTT. Residues: CASSLGLSQHF.

The chain links TRBV25-1 to TRBJ1-1; D is possibly TRBD1 (6 bases). The CDR3 consists of 15 residues. Trimming pared 1 base from V and 4 bases from J, leaving 13 bases between. CDR1 is MGHDK, CDR2 SYGVNS, per germline. CDR3 loop: CASSEFRWGATEAFF. CDR3 bases: TGTGCCAGCAGTGAATTTCGTTGGGGGGCCACTGAAGCTTTCTTT.

This chain links TRBV14 with TRBJ1-6; 7 positions match TRBD1. V gave up 3 bases and J gave up 7 bases; unmatched junction bases: 3. CDR3 length: 14 residues. The germline CDR1 and CDR2 sequences are SGHDN and FVKESK. This chain's CDR3 is CASSQGTDNSPLHF. For the CDR3, the DNA is TGTGCCAGCAGCCAGGGGACAGACAATTCACCCCTCCACTTT. The full variable domain, with the rest looked up from reference TRBV14 and TRBJ1-6, is EAGVTQFPSHSVIEKGQTVTLRCDPISGHDNLYWYRRVMGKEIKFLLHFVKESKQDESGMPNNRFLAERTGGTYSTLKVQPAELEDSGVYFCASSQGTDNSPLHFGNGTRLTVT.

This clonotype was detected ten times or more. The V call is TRBV7-8, the J call TRBJ1-5; 8 bases are shared with TRBD1. The germline gives CDR1 SGHVS, CDR2 FQNEAQ. The V segment lost 4 bases and the J segment 6 bases; nucleotides outside the gene matches: 11. The CDR3 consists of 16 residues. CDR3 sequence (DNA): TGTGCCAGCAGCTACTTCGGACAGGGAGGGGGTCAGCCCCAGCATTTT. Translating it yields CASSYFGQGGGQPQHF.

The chain couples TRBV20-1 to TRBJ2-5; 7 nucleotides match TRBD1. V was clipped by 7 bases and J by 5 bases; unmatched bases: 4. Germline assignment: CDR1 DFQATT and CDR2 SNEGSKA (reference sequence). The CDR3 is made up of 11 amino acids. CDR3 sequence (DNA): TGCAGTGAGAAACAGGGGGAGACCCAGTACTTC. Translation: CSEKQGETQYF.

This chain joins TRBV3-1 and TRBJ1-3, with D perhaps TRBD1 (5 bases). Germline CDR1 is LGHDT and CDR2 is YNNKEL (reference sequence). Trimming took 1 base from V and 0 from J, leaving 13 bases between them. There are 17 residues in the CDR3. The CDR3 here is CASSQVPTEVSGNTIYF. As DNA, the CDR3 is TGTGCCAGCAGCCAAGTCCCGACAGAGGTCTCTGGAAACACCATATATTTT.

The chain is built from TRBV5-1 and TRBJ2-3; tentative D call: TRBD1 (5 bases). Trimming cost V 6 bases and J 3 bases, with 17 bases left between them. The CDR3 consists of 15 residues. CDR1 is SGHRS and CDR2 is YFSETQ in the germline V gene. The CDR3, as DNA: TGCGCCAGCATATATCAGGGCCGTGGGACAGATACGCAGTATTTT. Amino acids: CASIYQGRGTDTQYF.

A few counts support this clonotype. The genes are TRBV20-1 and TRBJ1-5; D gene unclear. Germline values: CDR1 DFQATT, CDR2 SNEGSKA (reference sequence). V lost 5 bases and J 7 bases, leaving 15 bases between the germline ends. This CDR3 is built from 13 residues. In nucleotides, the CDR3 is TGCAGTGCTCCACTGGTTAGGGAGCAGCCCCAGCATTTT. Amino acids: CSAPLVREQPQHF.

CDR3 DNA sequence: TGTGCCATCAGTGAGTCTTCCTCCCGGGAATATGGCTACACCTTC. Translating it yields CAISESSSREYGYTF. This chain links TRBV10-3 with TRBJ1-2; no clear D gene. Germline loops: CDR1 ENHRY, CDR2 SYGVKD. The V end was cut by 0 bases, the J end by 5 bases, with 13 bases between. The CDR3 is 15 amino acids.

This chain connects TRBV9 to TRBJ2-3, with unresolved D. This CDR3 has 12 amino acids. CDR1 and CDR2 from the germline V gene are SGDLS and YYNGEE. The V end was cut by 1 base, the J end by 6 bases, with 6 bases between. CDR3 residues: CASSVKGDTQYF. The CDR3 coding sequence is TGTGCCAGCAGCGTAAAAGGGGATACGCAGTATTTT.

The count of this clonotype is one. V and J are TRBV20-1 and TRBJ2-1; TRBD2 is a possible D gene (5 bases). V lost 3 bases and J 0 bases, leaving 21 bases between the germline ends. CDR3 length equals 18 residues. Looked up from germline, CDR1 is DFQATT and CDR2 is SNEGSKA (reference sequence). The CDR3 loop reads CSASGMRSGSISYNEQFF. In nucleotides, the CDR3 is TGCAGTGCTAGTGGGATGCGGAGCGGAAGTATCTCCTACAATGAGCAGTTCTTC.

The rearrangement links TRBV6-5 to TRBJ2-3; 12 nucleotides line up with TRBD1. V lost 8 bases to trimming and J lost 1 base; unmatched junction nucleotides: 4. CDR3 length: 15 residues. From germline, CDR1 is MNHEY and CDR2 SVGAGI. CDR3 protein: CASRDRGHGTDTQYF. The CDR3 DNA reads as TGTGCCAGCCGGGACAGGGGGCACGGCACAGATACGCAGTATTTT.

This clonotype occurred a few times. The chain employs TRBV3-1 and TRBJ2-5; D is unclear. CDR3 length: 14 amino acids. The germline CDR1 and CDR2 sequences are LGHDT and YNNKEL (reference sequence). V was clipped by 0 bases and J by 2 bases, with 7 bases between them. CDR3 loop: CASSQDSRQETQYF. In nucleotides, the CDR3 is TGTGCCAGCAGCCAAGATTCTAGACAAGAGACCCAGTACTTC.

This clonotype was counted ten times or more. This rearrangement joins TRBV5-1 to TRBJ2-3, with D possibly being TRBD2 (6 bases). The CDR3 has 15 residues. Germline CDR1 is SGHRS and CDR2 is YFSETQ. V lost 3 bases and J lost 3, with 14 bases in between. The CDR3 loop reads CASSSRSGGTDTQYF. The CDR3 nucleotides are TGCGCCAGCAGCTCCCGATCTGGGGGGACAGATACGCAGTATTTT.